Here is one T cell receptor (beta chain) with its context. Its antigen is not yet known. It has no much larger one-base neighbor in the sample; base qualities were not kept. This entry is derived from a study of cytomegalovirus exposure and HLA in healthy donors (dated by TCRdb to 2016 to 2017). With regard to the full study: An earlier analysis of some 500 of the donors reported more than 250 Gb of sequence data and about 100 million unique TCR beta sequences from about 200 million T cells. Using immunosequencing, the study profiled T cell repertoires from about 610 subjects and related those repertoires to cytomegalovirus serostatus. In addition to the first cohort of 666 subjects, a separate validation cohort of 120 different subjects was used. In a later genetic analysis, genome-wide SNP genotypes for about 65% of the roughly 670 donors were used, and that subset was treated as a discovery cohort. Of the 300 to 400 genotyped donors, roughly 80% fell in the genetic ancestry cluster associated with self-reported Caucasian donors. Approximately 310 gigabases of sequencing data and 70 million to 100 million unique TCR sequences made up an early release that covered over 550 HLA-typed donors. Donor age, sex, ethnicity and CMV serostatus were compiled alongside the repertoire data. An earlier analysis of 587 of the donors used high-throughput TCR beta sequencing to judge whether each TCR beta V gene segment behaved as functional or pseudogenic. The number of donors typed differed by locus, with roughly 629-640 for A, B, C, DRB1 and DQB1, around 500 for DQA1, some 570 for DPA1, and approximately 470 for DPB1. The aim of the study was to test whether cataloging public T cell receptors could identify signatures of past pathogen exposure. Class I and class II HLA loci were covered by the typing at four-digit resolution. All discovery cohort repertoires had been generated on a single sequencing platform. In a later analysis, previously published TCR beta repertoires from 550 to 700 donors were re-analyzed and high-resolution HLA genotyping was added so that TCR occurrence patterns could be studied. Four to six DR-DQ haplotypes were handled as single units for association and clustering because linkage in the cohort was strong. The study combined high-throughput TCR immunosequencing, statistical association of individual TCRs with disease status, and machine learning to predict cytomegalovirus infection status. Rather than drawing on any new phenotypic data, the later analysis identified candidate immune exposures from TCR beta sequences and the way those sequences occurred across donors. Across 398 genotyped donors of the cohort, an average of roughly 250,000 unique TCR beta nucleotide sequences per donor were sequenced, and 15% to 20% of those sequences were non-productive.

Study-wide findings and limitations: An earlier analysis of approximately 540 of the donors showed that most TCR beta V segments appeared in productive rearrangements either about 90% or about 30% of the time, which broadly matched IMGT annotations. Most CMV-associated TCR beta chains appeared to be HLA-restricted in a later analysis, and the HLA associations seemed to be driven largely by CMV exposure. In a later analysis, HLA-associated TCR beta chains were found to be more clonally expanded and to have lower generation probabilities than equally common non-associated chains. Cytomegalovirus status was reported to be diagnosed by the classifier with high specificity and sensitivity in both the original and validation cohorts. Compared with the approximately 670-donor mean, donors in an Asian-associated ancestry cluster had fewer N-insertions in productive TCRs, according to a later genetic analysis. At a false discovery rate of 0.05, a later analysis linked around 15,000 TCR beta sequences to specific HLA alleles. Presence/absence analyses assumed roughly uniform sequencing depth across donors, an assumption that may not hold. A few of the identified cytomegalovirus-associated TCR beta chains were confirmed in vitro to be specific for cytomegalovirus antigens. The sequencing pipeline was judged likely to have produced a cluster of highly shared sequence variants as a technical artifact. Correlated functional status among segregating V segments might be attributable to linkage disequilibrium, but an unknown experimental factor could not be ruled out. A further reported finding was that TCR beta sequences accurately predicted the HLA-A and HLA-B alleles for most subjects in the first cohort. Immune exposure information for the cohort was limited to CMV serostatus. Because HLA typing was missing for some donors at each locus, association tests included only the typed subset. Only TCR beta chains were sequenced in this cohort, and the absence of alpha or paired-chain data limited detectable features. The 87-base-pair reads could not distinguish some IMGT-functional V segments, including TRBV6-2 and TRBV6-3, so those segments were excluded. The study listed 170 or so TCR beta chains as associated with cytomegalovirus. Most TCR sequences were observed very rarely across donors, whereas some public TCRs were present in many individuals. Around 16 rarely observed V segments, including chromosome 9 orphons, were excluded from the earlier analysis of some 590 of the donors because counts were too low. Several of the top co-occurrence clusters appeared to be linked to parvovirus B19, influenza, CMV and Epstein-Barr virus, according to a later analysis. Strong co-occurrence of HLA alleles, especially DR and DQ, made assigning TCR associations to individual alleles difficult. In a later analysis, TCR association rates were found to vary across HLA loci, with the most associated TCRs seen for DRB1 alleles and the fewest for HLA-C alleles. V-gene and J-gene trimming of TCR beta chains was associated with a missense DCLRE1C variant in a later genetic analysis, and the association was replicated in an independent cohort. The authors suggested that the approach could potentially be extended to other disease states and immunological phenotypes.

In total, more than 500 healthy bone marrow donors made up the cohort. At the time of sampling, all cohort members were nominally healthy, though unrecorded immune exposures were likely present. The donor tested CMV seronegative, placing the donor among the 350 or so seronegative members of the cohort. Each donor provided a peripheral blood sample, and peripheral blood mononuclear cells were used for TCR beta sequencing. Genomic DNA extraction from the blood cell samples was performed with the Qiagen DNeasy Blood Extraction Kit. Libraries were built with the immunoSEQ multiplex PCR assay. For the multiplex PCR, a mixture combining 60 forward primers for TCR Vbeta segments and 13 reverse primers for TCR Jbeta segments was used. Amplification of the CDR3 region of rearranged TCR beta genes was performed with a multiplex PCR assay on genomic DNA. The amplified TCR beta libraries were sequenced on the Illumina HiSeq System as 87-base-pair reads. Concerning the study's data processing: Across the 700 or so repertoires, a later analysis counted some 81 million unique TCR beta chains, some 11 million of which were shared by at least two donors. A nearest-neighbor algorithm error-corrected the raw reads and collapsed the reads into unique sequences, merging closely related sequences to remove PCR and sequencing errors. CDR3 sequences were aligned to IMGT reference sequences to assign V, D and J gene segments. For a sequence to be retained, a match of at least six nucleotides to both a V gene segment and a J gene segment was required. Rearrangements were classified as productive when the CDR3 lacked stop codons and remained in frame with V and J, and all other rearrangements were classified as non-productive. CDR3 was defined by IMGT convention, running from the second conserved V-encoded cysteine to the conserved J-encoded phenylalanine. The earlier analysis of a few hundred of the donors excluded any sequence lacking an unambiguous match to a single V gene segment. An earlier analysis of approximately 590 of the donors classified V segments as functional when productive rearrangements were above 56.7% and as segregating when the standard deviation between donors was above 5%. A statistical classification framework was developed to diagnose cytomegalovirus status using the catalog of TCR beta chain sequences. A later analysis assigned V and J genes by comparing TCR nucleotide sequences with IMGT/GENE-DB human TR gene sequences. Using the TCRdist pipeline, a later analysis assigned CDR3 sequences along with most-parsimonious VDJ recombination scenarios. In a later analysis, every TCR beta chain was defined by the combination of its CDR3 amino acid sequence and its V-gene family, and reads without a unique V-gene family were dropped. As a way to deal with suspected cross-contamination and a sequencing artifact, a later analysis dropped nearly 600 nucleotide sequences that were highly shared and had low generation probability. In a later analysis, a clonal expansion index for each public chain was calculated from normalized within-repertoire ranks of inferred template counts. In a later analysis, generation probabilities were computed with a VDJ recombination model fitted to out-of-frame rearrangements, and the resulting probabilities were checked against IGoR. In a later analysis, hypergeometric tests were used to score TCR-TCR, TCR-HLA and TCR-CMV co-occurrence, with a repertoire-size bias correction applied to TCR pairs. In a later analysis, false discovery rates were estimated by permuting HLA or CMV assignments 20 times. In a later analysis, co-occurring TCRs were grouped with DBSCAN, and TCRdist sequence similarity was added when clustering was performed within HLA-allele-positive subsets. Co-occurrence clustering excluded repertoires with fewer than 30,000 or more than 120,000 public chains, plus five with anomalous nucleotide sharing. TCRdb obtained this table from immuneACCESS and retained in-frame rearrangements with V and J assigned. These tables miss some clones; where compared with another copy, unresolved V genes account for less than half of the shortfall, and the remainder is unexplained. The V and J calls and clone size are taken from that table; D and trimming were inferred from the DNA. Present in this sample are about 210,000 clones, roughly 90% of which were seen just once. The ten largest clonotypes hold around 1% of the sample.

The germline V and J ends show losses of 3 bases and 0 bases respectively, and no gene match explains 3 bases of the junction. Via the germline V gene (reference sequence), CDR1 is GTSNPN and CDR2 SVGIG. The CDR3 sequence holds 15 residues, the cysteine and phenylalanine included. The only DNA kept is the CDR3, 45 bases in frame from the first base. Recombination joined TRBV30 with TRBJ1-4; 8 bases in the middle match TRBD1. The source material was PBMCs. The sequence was collected from a boy between 2 and 15 years old in good health and CMV-seronegative. The base sequence is TGTGCCTGGAGAGGACAGGGCGCAACTAATGAAAAACTGTTTTTT. It is translated as CAWRGQGATNEKLFF.